This TCR beta chain originates from a study of T-cell memory formation after mild COVID-19. Whole-study findings and limits: Detection of some responders pre-infection suggested pre-existing cross-reactive memory T cells participated. Whether day 37 second-wave clones are SARS-CoV-2-specific was not confirmed. While clones contracting from day 15 to 85 were balanced between CD4 and CD8, later expanders leaned CD4+. CD4+ clones that contracted lay mainly in CM and EM; CD8+ ones lay in EMRA.

This clonotype was observed a few times. The antigen is undetermined. One entry per CDR3 protein results from TCRdb running MiXCR on the 5' RACE reads. Among 400,000 or so distinct CDR3 sequences listed, over 20% were seen once. The sequence was collected from an adult woman who had mild COVID-19 (a few samples of this study predate the infection). Cell type and time point are not known. The specimen was PBMCs or a T cell subset sorted from them (not recorded which).

The CDR3 spells CASSQVTGQPKDNEQFF. Written as DNA, the CDR3 is TGCGCCAGCAGCCAAGTTACTGGACAACCCAAGGACAATGAGCAGTTCTTC. The chain couples TRBV4-1 to TRBJ2-1; perhaps TRBD1 as D (5 bases). The ends were cut back, 1 base at V and 5 bases at J, with 18 bases in the middle. Germline assignment: CDR1 MGHRA and CDR2 YSYEKL. This CDR3 contains 17 residues.